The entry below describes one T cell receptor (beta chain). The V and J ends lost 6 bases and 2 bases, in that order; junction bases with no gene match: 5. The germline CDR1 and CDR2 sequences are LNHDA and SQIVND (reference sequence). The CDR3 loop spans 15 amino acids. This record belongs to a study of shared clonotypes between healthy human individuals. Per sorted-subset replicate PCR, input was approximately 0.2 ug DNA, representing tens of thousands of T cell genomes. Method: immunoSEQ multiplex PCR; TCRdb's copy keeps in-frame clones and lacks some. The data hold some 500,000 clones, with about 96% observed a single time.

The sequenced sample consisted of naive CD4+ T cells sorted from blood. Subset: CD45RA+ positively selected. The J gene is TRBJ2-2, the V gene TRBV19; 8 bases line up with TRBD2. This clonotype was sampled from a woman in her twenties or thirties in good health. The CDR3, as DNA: TGTGCCAGTAGAGTCCTAGCGGGTAACACCGGGGAGCTGTTTTTT. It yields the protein CASRVLAGNTGELFF.